The 25 T cell receptor beta chains given below trace back to one sample, sequenced in a study of T cell responses to AZD1222 COVID-19 vaccine. Libraries were prepared by immunoSEQ multiplex PCR; TCRdb keeps only in-frame clonotypes and omits some of them. The repertoire holds under 150,000 clones, with about 79% as singletons. Source: peripheral blood, taken 28 days after the second AZD1222 dose. The receptors here all came from an adult who received the AZD1222 COVID-19 vaccine.

This clone was seen many times. J is TRBJ1-2 and V is TRBV28; D might be TRBD1 (5 bases). V dropped 6 bases and J dropped 4 bases, with 18 bases sitting between them. The CDR3 has 15 amino acids. Germline lookup yields CDR1 MDHEN and CDR2 SYDVKM. In DNA, the CDR3 is TGTGCCAGCAGCCACATTGGGGGGGACCTCTATGGCTACACCTTC. It encodes CASSHIGGDLYGYTF.

This chain links TRBV7-2 with TRBJ2-7, with D perhaps TRBD2 (5 bases). V lost 1 base and J 5 bases, leaving 9 bases between the germline ends. Germline V gives CDR1 SGHTA, CDR2 FQGNSA. The CDR3 runs to 13 residues. DNA of the CDR3: TGTGCCAGCAGCTTAGTGTACGGGAACGAGCAGTACTTC. Protein sequence: CASSLVYGNEQYF.

The V call is TRBV3-1 (or the pseudogene TRBV3-2), the J call TRBJ1-6, with a possible D match to TRBD1 (5 bases). V shed 2 bases and J shed 7 bases, with 9 bases lying between them. CDR3 length: 14 amino acids. Germline CDR1 reads LGHDT; CDR2 reads YNNKEL (reference sequence). The CDR3 loop reads CASSQPGTNSPLHF. The CDR3 DNA follows: TGTGCCAGCAGCCAACCAGGGACCAATTCACCCCTCCACTTT.

J is TRBJ2-2 and V is TRBV5-8; 10 bases map to TRBD1. V was pared by 4 bases and J by 6 bases, with 6 bases of the junction left unmatched. The CDR3 runs to 15 residues. The germline V gene encodes CDR1 SGHTS and CDR2 YDEGEE. CDR3 in DNA: TGTGCCAGCAGCAGGGGGACAGGGGTAGCCGGGGAGCTGTTTTTT. It translates to CASSRGTGVAGELFF.

The chain carries TRBV27 and TRBJ2-7; D is ambiguous. V lost 6 bases and J lost 1, with 4 bases in between. The CDR3 consists of 11 residues. Germline loops: CDR1 MNHEY, CDR2 SMNVEV (reference sequence). The CDR3 here is CASRHSYEQYF. The CDR3 DNA reads as TGTGCCAGCAGGCATTCCTACGAGCAGTACTTC.

This chain joins TRBV5-4 and TRBJ1-1; 7 bases are shared with TRBD1. V shed 4 bases and J 2 bases; nucleotides not matched to a gene: 2. CDR1 and CDR2 (germline): SGHNT, YYREEE (reference sequence). The CDR3 is 13 amino acids. The CDR3 DNA reads as TGTGCCAGCAGCAGGGACAGAAACACTGAAGCTTTCTTT. Translating it yields CASSRDRNTEAFF.

The DNA for the CDR3 is TGTGCCAGCAGCCAAGAAGTCAGAACCACTGAAGCTTTCTTT. Translated: CASSQEVRTTEAFF. V gene TRBV3-1 (or the pseudogene TRBV3-2) combines with J gene TRBJ1-1, with D hard to call. V was trimmed by 0 bases and J by 4 bases, leaving 9 bases between them. The CDR3 totals 14 residues. Germline V gene sequence: CDR1 LGHDT, CDR2 YNNKEL (reference sequence).

This clone has just a few counts. V and J are TRBV11-3 and TRBJ1-1; D is ambiguous. The germline V gene has CDR1 SGHNT and CDR2 YENEEA. This CDR3 has 13 amino acids. Between the trimmed V and J ends, which lost 5 bases and 4 bases, there was a span of 11 bases. In nucleotides, the CDR3 is TGTGCCAGCAGCCGAGTAGAGGGCACTGAAGCTTTCTTT. Translating gives CASSRVEGTEAFF.

The chain joins TRBV4-1 to TRBJ1-6; tentatively, D is TRBD1 (5 bases). The CDR3 spans 15 residues. The V end lost 0 bases, the J end lost 10 bases, and 13 bases lay between the germline ends. CDR1 is MGHRA, CDR2 YSYEKL, per germline. The CDR3 nucleotides are TGCGCCAGCAGCCAAGAACGCGGGGGGAGGTCACCCCTCCACTTT. It translates to CASSQERGGRSPLHF.

This sequence joins TRBV15 and TRBJ2-7, with 8 bases aligning to TRBD1. CDR1 is LNHNV, CDR2 YYDKDF, per germline (reference sequence). The CDR3 length is 15 residues. J gave up 4 bases and V 5 bases, and 10 bases lay outside the gene matches. The CDR3, as DNA: TGTGCCACCAGCGGAAGGTCGGGACAGGCGTACGAGCAGTACTTC. Translation gives CATSGRSGQAYEQYF. The full variable domain, rest sourced from reference TRBV15 and TRBJ2-7, is DAMVIQNPRYQVTQFGKPVTLSCSQTLNHNVMYWYQQKSSQAPKLLFHYYDKDFNNEADTPDNFQSRRPNTSFCFLDIRSPGLGDTAMYLCATSGRSGQAYEQYFGPGTRLTVT.

This chain connects TRBV6-5 to TRBJ1-6; D may be TRBD1 (5 bases). The germline gives CDR1 MNHEY, CDR2 SVGAGI. There are 14 residues in the CDR3. V was pared by 6 bases and J by 10 bases, with 16 bases between. Here the CDR3 DNA reads TGTGCCAGCAGATCCGGGACGAGAGAATCACCCCTCCACTTT. This codes for CASRSGTRESPLHF.

V gene TRBV6-4 combines with J gene TRBJ2-2; D remains unclear. CDR1 MRHNA and CDR2 SNTAGT come from the germline V gene. The V gene lost 6 bases and the J gene lost 0 bases, with 8 bases spanning the gap. This CDR3 region has 14 residues. The CDR3, as DNA: TGTGCCAGCAGACACGGAGCGAACACCGGGGAGCTGTTTTTT. Protein product: CASRHGANTGELFF.

This clone was observed once. The V and J genes are TRBV4-2 and TRBJ2-2; D possibly uses TRBD1 or TRBD2 (6 bases each). The CDR3 spans 15 residues. Looked up from germline, CDR1 is LGHNA and CDR2 is YNFKEQ. The ends were cut back, 0 bases at V and 7 bases at J, with 12 bases in the middle. CDR3 DNA sequence: TGTGCCAGCAGCCAAGAGAGGGGGGCGCGCGGGGAGCTGTTTTTT. Residues: CASSQERGARGELFF.

This chain connects TRBV11-2 to TRBJ1-2, with D tentatively TRBD1 (5 bases). This CDR3 has 17 amino acids. CDR1 and CDR2 from the germline V gene are SGHAT and FQNNGV. The V gene lost 4 bases and the J gene lost 3 bases, with 21 bases spanning the gap. As DNA, the CDR3 is TGTGCCAGCAGCTCCTTAGGGCGGGGCAGGGAGGACTATGGCTACACCTTC. Protein sequence: CASSSLGRGREDYGYTF.

The chain is built from TRBV6-5 and TRBJ2-7; the D gene is possibly TRBD2 (6 bases). Per the germline V gene, CDR1 is MNHEY and CDR2 is SVGAGI. CDR3 length: 13 residues. Trimming removed 7 bases from V and 2 bases from J, with 12 bases in between. The CDR3 nucleotides are TGTGCCAGCACCGCACCGGGGGCCTACGAGCAGTACTTC. Translating it yields CASTAPGAYEQYF.

The chain uses TRBV30 and TRBJ1-1, with TRBD1 identical over 11 bases. This CDR3 is 17 amino acids long. Losses at the gene ends were 2 bases for V and 3 bases for J; bases not matched to a gene: 11. Per the germline V gene, CDR1 is GTSNPN and CDR2 is SVGIG (reference sequence). The CDR3 is CAWSWGQGVPWDTEAFF. The CDR3 nucleotides are TGTGCCTGGAGTTGGGGACAGGGGGTGCCATGGGACACTGAAGCTTTCTTT.

The rearrangement links TRBV11-2 to TRBJ2-1; perhaps TRBD1 as D (5 bases). Trimming shortened V by 8 bases and J by 3 bases, and 11 bases separated the two germline ends. Looked up from germline, CDR1 is SGHAT and CDR2 is FQNNGV. This CDR3 has 13 amino acids. The CDR3 spells CASGRTNYNEQFF. As DNA, the CDR3 is TGTGCCAGCGGGCGGACAAACTACAATGAGCAGTTCTTC.

The chain joins TRBV7-8 to TRBJ1-1; D not certain. The CDR3 runs to 13 residues. Germline-derived CDR1 and CDR2 are SGHVS and FQNEAQ. The V and J ends lost 5 bases and 2 bases respectively, with 9 bases between them. As DNA, the CDR3 is TGTGCCAGCAGCCCTCGCCTAAACACTGAAGCTTTCTTT. Translation gives CASSPRLNTEAFF.

This chain uses TRBV10-1 with TRBJ2-7; D is unclear. V was shortened by 4 bases and J by 2 bases, with 12 bases between the two germline ends. The CDR3 is made up of 14 amino acids. The V gene's germline CDR1 is WNHNN and CDR2 SYGVQD (reference sequence). The CDR3 bases are TGCGCCAGCAGTGGGGGTCCCAACCCCTACGAGCAGTACTTC. Translated, it gives CASSGGPNPYEQYF.

The rearrangement joins TRBV27 to TRBJ1-5, with D perhaps TRBD1 (6 bases). This CDR3 comprises 15 residues. V was clipped by 5 bases and J by 0 bases, with 11 bases between them. The germline CDR1 and CDR2 sequences are MNHEY and SMNVEV (reference sequence). CDR3 DNA sequence: TGTGCCAGCAGTCGCCAGGGGAATAGCAATCAGCCCCAGCATTTT. Residues: CASSRQGNSNQPQHF.

The chain employs TRBV19 and TRBJ2-5; D may be TRBD2 (5 bases). This CDR3 region has 12 residues. Trimming pared 7 bases from V and 5 bases from J, leaving 11 bases between. Per germline, CDR1 LNHDA and CDR2 SQIVND (reference sequence). For the CDR3, the DNA is TGTGCCAGTATCGGGGATGGGGAGACCCAGTACTTC. Residues: CASIGDGETQYF.

The chain employs TRBV4-3 and TRBJ2-7; maybe TRBD2 (6 bases). Per germline, CDR1 LGHNA and CDR2 YSLEER. The CDR3 sequence is 15 residues long. Between the trimmed V and J ends, which lost 0 bases and 0 bases, there was a span of 9 bases. The CDR3 protein is CASSQERRASYEQYF. DNA of the CDR3: TGCGCCAGCAGCCAAGAAAGGAGGGCCTCCTACGAGCAGTACTTC.

J is TRBJ1-6 and V is TRBV3-1 (or the pseudogene TRBV3-2); TRBD1 aligns across 8 bases. Germline CDR1 and CDR2: LGHDT and YNNKEL (reference sequence). Trimming cost V 3 bases and J 7 bases; bases outside gene matches: 5. The CDR3 sequence is 15 residues long. The chain's CDR3 is CASSQFTGGNSPLHF. DNA of the CDR3: TGTGCCAGCAGCCAGTTCACAGGGGGAAATTCACCCCTCCACTTT.

This clone has a single count. The chain uses TRBV14 and TRBJ1-6, with D perhaps matching TRBD1 (6 bases). The CDR3 has 15 amino acids. Germline V gives CDR1 SGHDN, CDR2 FVKESK. V lost 2 bases, J lost 13 bases, and 18 bases lay in between. CDR3 bases: TGTGCCAGCAGCCAAATTGCGGGGGGCGGAGGGCCCCTCCACTTT. It codes for CASSQIAGGGGPLHF.

The V gene is TRBV5-4, the J gene TRBJ1-3; perhaps TRBD1 as D (5 bases). The V end lost 1 base, the J end lost 0 bases, and 14 bases lay between the germline ends. This CDR3 comprises 17 residues. Per germline, CDR1 SGHNT and CDR2 YYREEE (reference sequence). DNA of the CDR3: TGTGCCAGCAGCTTGAATGGGGGGATCTCCTCTGGAAACACCATATATTTT. Translating it yields CASSLNGGISSGNTIYF.